Presented here are 22 T cell receptor beta chains from one specimen sequenced in a study of blood T cell repertoires in COVID-19. Generated by immunoSEQ multiplex PCR, the TCRdb table keeps only in-frame clones and is missing some. The sample holds roughly 260,000 clones; about nine tenths are singletons and the top ten take around 3.5%. Sequencing was done on a sample of peripheral blood. The receptors shown here come from a woman between 40 and 55 years old with acute or convalescent COVID-19.

CDR3 bases: TGTGCCACCAGCAGAGATGCAGGGGGCATGGGTGAAAAACTGTTTTTT. Amino acids: CATSRDAGGMGEKLFF. V gene TRBV15 combines with J gene TRBJ1-4; 8 bases line up with TRBD1. Germline lookup yields CDR1 LNHNV and CDR2 YYDKDF (reference sequence). The CDR3 totals 16 residues. Germline trimming cut 0 bases from V and 7 bases from J; bases unmatched to any gene: 7.

V usage is TRBV19 and J usage is TRBJ2-3; a weak D match, TRBD1 (5 bases). The CDR3 contains 14 residues. With 2 bases removed from V and 2 bases from J, the gap between germline ends came to 8 bases. CDR1 and CDR2 (germline): LNHDA, SQIVND (reference sequence). This CDR3 is CASSILGDTDTQYF. The CDR3 DNA reads TGTGCCAGTAGTATATTAGGGGACACAGATACGCAGTATTTT.

In its sample, this clone was seen once. CDR3 bases: TGTGCCAGCAGCCCCTTAGGGACAGGGGGCGGGAACACTGAAGCTTTCTTT. Its translation: CASSPLGTGGGNTEAFF. The V gene is TRBV5-6, the J gene TRBJ1-1; 12 positions agree with TRBD1. Trimming at V came to 4 bases and at J to 1 base, leaving 8 bases not matched to a gene. The CDR3 has 17 residues. CDR1 SGHDT and CDR2 YYEEEE come from the germline V gene.

The chain combines TRBV5-6 with TRBJ2-7; 8 bases are shared with TRBD1. Germline-derived CDR1 and CDR2 are SGHDT and YYEEEE. Trimming at V came to 0 bases and at J to 3 bases, leaving 8 bases not matched to a gene. This CDR3 is 16 amino acids long. CDR3 amino acids: CASSLAGQGWGYEQYV. The CDR3 DNA follows: TGTGCCAGCAGCTTGGCCGGACAGGGCTGGGGCTACGAGCAGTACGTC.

The chain recombines TRBV7-7 with TRBJ2-2, with a possible D match to TRBD2 (6 bases). The CDR3 consists of 17 residues. Trimming pared 5 bases from V and 0 bases from J, leaving 16 bases between. Germline V lookup: CDR1 SSHAT, CDR2 FNYEAQ (reference sequence). The CDR3 coding sequence is TGTGCCAGCAGCGCCAAGTCCCGGGGGACGAACACCGGGGAGCTGTTTTTT. Its translation: CASSAKSRGTNTGELFF.

The CDR3 DNA reads TGTGCCAGCAGTGAACCCGGGAAAGCAGATACGCAGTATTTT. Translated, it gives CASSEPGKADTQYF. The V and J genes are TRBV2 and TRBJ2-3, with D possibly matching TRBD2 (5 bases). The CDR3 length is 14 residues. The V and J ends lost 2 bases and 4 bases respectively, with 10 bases between them. Germline loops: CDR1 SNHLY, CDR2 FYNNEI.

The V call is TRBV19, the J call TRBJ1-5; D is possibly TRBD1 (6 bases). The germline V gene has CDR1 LNHDA and CDR2 SQIVND (reference sequence). The V and J ends lost 8 bases and 6 bases respectively, with 14 bases between them. CDR3 size: 13 residues. CDR3 sequence reads: CASSSQGFQPQHF. The CDR3 DNA sequence: TGTGCCAGTTCCTCACAGGGTTTTCAGCCCCAGCATTTT.

The chain carries TRBV24-1 and TRBJ2-2, with D maybe TRBD2 (5 bases). Trimming took 1 base from V and 5 from J, leaving 13 bases between them. The CDR3 is 16 residues long. Per germline, CDR1 KGHDR and CDR2 SFDVKD. CDR3 nucleotides: TGTGCCACCAGTGATTTTGCGGACTGGCGGACCGGGGAGCTGTTTTTT. Amino acid sequence: CATSDFADWRTGELFF.

The chain has TRBV2 and TRBJ1-1, with 8 bases lining up with TRBD1. Germline V gene data show CDR1 as SNHLY and CDR2 as FYNNEI. V was pared by 4 bases and J by 2 bases, with 3 bases of the junction left unmatched. The CDR3 runs to 14 residues. Here the CDR3 reads CASSGDRFNTEAFF. For the CDR3, the DNA is TGTGCCAGCAGTGGGGACAGGTTCAACACTGAAGCTTTCTTT.

This clone was picked up a small number of times. The rearrangement joins TRBV19 to TRBJ1-5, with 8 positions matching TRBD1. The CDR3 has 17 residues. Germline V gene sequence: CDR1 LNHDA, CDR2 SQIVND (reference sequence). The V gene end was trimmed by 3 bases and the J gene end by 6 bases; junction bases not matched to a gene: 13. The chain's CDR3 is CASSIGQGKGIGQPQHF. The CDR3, as DNA: TGTGCCAGTAGTATTGGACAGGGAAAGGGTATCGGTCAGCCCCAGCATTTT. Full variable domain (rest looked up from reference TRBV19 and TRBJ1-5): DGGITQSPKYLFRKEGQNVTLSCEQNLNHDAMYWYRQDPGQGLRLIYYSQIVNDFQKGDIAEGYSVSREKKESFPLTVTSAQKNPTAFYLCASSIGQGKGIGQPQHFGDGTRLSIL.

The chain employs TRBV12-3 or TRBV12-4 and TRBJ1-4; the D is unclear. V shed 1 base and J shed 8 bases, with 5 bases lying between them. CDR3 length: 12 residues. The DNA of the CDR3 is TGTGCCAGCAGTTTAGTAGAGGAAAAACTGTTTTTT. As protein: CASSLVEEKLFF.

The chain joins TRBV6-7 to TRBJ1-1, with 7 bases identical to TRBD1. TRBV6-7 is flagged as an ORF with uncertain function. This CDR3 contains 17 residues. V lost 4 bases and J lost 1; bases outside the gene matches: 12. The CDR3 DNA follows: TGTGCCAGCAGTTCCGACAGGGTGGCCTTGGGGAACACTGAAGCTTTCTTT. Translation gives CASSSDRVALGNTEAFF.

The chain has TRBV7-2 and TRBJ2-7, with a possible D match to TRBD2 (6 bases). Trimming removed 0 bases from V and 0 bases from J, with 6 bases in between. Germline V lookup: CDR1 SGHTA, CDR2 FQGNSA. The CDR3 spans 14 residues. CDR3 amino acids: CASSLAGSSYEQYV. CDR3 bases: TGTGCCAGCAGCTTAGCCGGGAGCTCCTACGAGCAGTACGTC.

The chain links TRBV15 to TRBJ1-3; the D gene is possibly TRBD1 (5 bases). Trimming left V 0 bases short and J 3 bases short, with 9 bases between. Germline V gene lookup returns CDR1 LNHNV and CDR2 YYDKDF (reference sequence). The CDR3 has 15 residues. DNA of the CDR3: TGTGCCACCAGCAGAGATCGGGGGATTGGAAACACCATATATTTT. Its protein product is CATSRDRGIGNTIYF.

The chain combines TRBV29-1 with TRBJ1-2; TRBD1 matches 7 bases. Germline V lookup: CDR1 SQVTM, CDR2 ANQGSEA. J gave up 8 bases and V 6 bases, and 15 bases lay outside the gene matches. The CDR3 covers 14 residues. CDR3 in amino acids: CSVENERDRWGYTF. DNA for the CDR3: TGCAGCGTGGAGAACGAGAGGGACAGATGGGGCTACACCTTC.

This clone was counted a single time. This chain links TRBV5-4 with TRBJ2-1; 10 bases map to TRBD2. Germline trimming cut 3 bases from V and 0 bases from J; bases unmatched to any gene: 3. The CDR3 has 16 residues. Germline V gene lookup returns CDR1 SGHNT and CDR2 YYREEE (reference sequence). In DNA, the CDR3 is TGTGCCAGCAGCTCACCTAGCGGGAGCTCCTACAATGAGCAGTTCTTC. Translating gives CASSSPSGSSYNEQFF.

The rearrangement joins TRBV5-1 to TRBJ1-1, with D possibly matching TRBD1 (5 bases). The V gene lost 1 base and the J gene lost 5 bases, with 18 bases spanning the gap. The CDR3 extends over 16 amino acids. Germline V gene data show CDR1 as SGHRS and CDR2 as YFSETQ. The CDR3 loop is CASSLLGGNFFTEAFF. CDR3 nucleotide sequence: TGCGCCAGCAGCTTGTTGGGGGGGAACTTTTTTACTGAAGCTTTCTTT.

The chain's CDR3 is CASRMGQNYGYTF. The CDR3 DNA sequence: TGTGCCAGCAGAATGGGACAGAACTATGGCTACACCTTC. The V call is TRBV6-5, the J call TRBJ1-2, with 7 nucleotides matching TRBD1. The CDR3 runs 13 residues. The J segment lost 2 bases and the V segment lost 6 bases, leaving 3 bases of the junction unmatched. Germline V lookup: CDR1 MNHEY, CDR2 SVGAGI.

The V gene is TRBV27, the J gene TRBJ1-1; a weak D match, TRBD1 (6 bases). Per germline, CDR1 MNHEY and CDR2 SMNVEV (reference sequence). The CDR3 runs 16 residues. Trimming left V 3 bases short and J 1 base short, with 15 bases between. CDR3 residues: CASSFRGGLGNTEAFF. The CDR3 bases are TGTGCCAGCAGTTTTCGGGGGGGGCTAGGGAACACTGAAGCTTTCTTT.

The chain combines TRBV14 with TRBJ1-3, with D maybe TRBD1 (6 bases). There are 16 residues in the CDR3. CDR1 and CDR2 (germline): SGHDN, FVKESK. Trimming cost V 3 bases and J 2 bases, with 14 bases left between them. CDR3 residues: CASSQWGGSAGNTIYF. The CDR3 DNA reads as TGTGCCAGCAGCCAGTGGGGGGGCTCCGCTGGAAACACCATATATTTT.

The V call is TRBV19, the J call TRBJ2-7; a weak D match, TRBD1 (6 bases). Trimming cost V 4 bases and J 6 bases, with 13 bases left between them. CDR1 and CDR2 (germline): LNHDA, SQIVND (reference sequence). There are 13 residues in the CDR3. In DNA form, the CDR3 reads TGTGCCAGTAGTACCGGACAGAGCGGCGAGCAGTACGTC. Translated: CASSTGQSGEQYV.

The V call is TRBV28, the J call TRBJ1-1, with D possibly matching TRBD1 (6 bases). The CDR3 is 12 amino acids. The V end was cut by 6 bases, the J end by 10 bases, with 15 bases between. Germline-derived CDR1 and CDR2 are MDHEN and SYDVKM. CDR3 amino acids: CASRTDRRAAFF. CDR3 sequence (DNA): TGTGCCAGCAGAACGGACAGACGTGCAGCTTTCTTT.